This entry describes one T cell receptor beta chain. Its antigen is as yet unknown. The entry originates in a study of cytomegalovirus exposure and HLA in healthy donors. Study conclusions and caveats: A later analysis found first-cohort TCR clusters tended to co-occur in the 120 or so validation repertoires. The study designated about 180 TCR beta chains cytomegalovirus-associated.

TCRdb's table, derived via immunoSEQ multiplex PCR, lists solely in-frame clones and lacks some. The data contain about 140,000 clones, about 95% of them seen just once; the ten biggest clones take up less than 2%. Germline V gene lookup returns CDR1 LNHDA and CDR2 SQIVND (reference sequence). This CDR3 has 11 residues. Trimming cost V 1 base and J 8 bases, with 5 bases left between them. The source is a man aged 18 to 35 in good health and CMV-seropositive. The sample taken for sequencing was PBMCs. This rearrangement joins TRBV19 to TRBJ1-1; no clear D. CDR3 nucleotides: TGTGCCAGTAGTATAGGGGCAGAAGCTTTCTTT. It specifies CASSIGAEAFF.